The text below deals with one TCR beta chain. The antigen remains undetermined. This sample is part of a study of cytomegalovirus exposure and HLA in healthy donors. Study information: An earlier analysis found under 130 million unique TCR beta sequences from around 180 million T cells. Study findings and constraints: A later analysis found most CMV-associated TCR beta chains apparently HLA-restricted. TCR beta V segments were, for the most part, productive about 87% or about 30% of the time in an earlier analysis.

The CDR3 has 16 residues. Germline loops: CDR1 SGDLS, CDR2 YYNGEE. V was clipped by 0 bases and J by 0 bases, with 12 bases between them. The PCR had 60 Vbeta and 13 Jbeta primers. The repertoire was sequenced with immunoSEQ multiplex PCR; TCRdb's copy has only in-frame clones and lacks some. The profile covers under 150,000 clones, with around three quarters appearing a single time and under 2.5% taken by the ten largest. This chain joins TRBV9 and TRBJ1-1; TRBD1 might be the D (5 bases). Sequencing was performed on PBMCs. The clonotype was recovered from a man aged 25-45 years in good health and CMV-seronegative. The CDR3 bases are TGTGCCAGCAGCGTAGCTACGAGACAGTTGAACACTGAAGCTTTCTTT. It is translated as CASSVATRQLNTEAFF.